This paragraph covers one T cell receptor (beta chain) sequence. Antigen specificity is unknown. This sample was taken from a study of T cell responses to AZD1222 COVID-19 vaccine. In the study overall: Samples with a second dose at about 4 or about 12 weeks were pooled together. General study findings and limits: Rises in breadth and depth of Spike-specific TCRs came after two AZD1222 doses.

Measured with immunoSEQ multiplex PCR; TCRdb has only the in-frame clones, and not every one. The sample holds around 150,000 clones, 85% to 95% seen once. The sample was peripheral blood, taken on day 0 of AZD1222 vaccination. This clonotype originated in an adult in good health.

In nucleotides, the CDR3 is TGTGCCAGCAGAGAGGAAGGGGCAGGGAAGGACTACGAGCAGTACTTC. Encoded protein: CASREEGAGKDYEQYF. The V call is TRBV28, the J call TRBJ2-7, with a weak D call TRBD1 (5 bases). This CDR3 has 16 amino acids. Germline V gene lookup returns CDR1 MDHEN and CDR2 SYDVKM. The V end was cut by 6 bases, the J end by 3 bases, with 21 bases between.